The rows below give T cell receptor beta chains drawn from one sample of a study of T cell repertoires in cytomegalovirus infection. TCRdb re-derived calls from the reads in MiXCR, one entry per CDR3 protein. The table lists about 110,000 distinct CDR3 sequences, roughly 40% of them singletons. The antigens these receptors bind are not known. The sample was CD8+ T cells from cultured PBMCs, taken from culture after CMV antigen stimulation. The receptors stem from a human donor in good health (CMV status not recorded). Some clones in this sample may be carry-over from other donors' samples. Each CDR3 is given with its conserved first and last residue. A D gene is named only where the DNA matches it firmly. Size values are once, few and many counts, or a class for expanded clones, and some rows have none.

size,D,J,length,V,CDR3,DNA
NA,NA,TRBJ2-7,15,TRBV28,CASSTGTGTSTEQYF,TGTGCCAGCAGCACCGGGACGGGAACTTCTACGGAGCAGTACTTC
many,NA,TRBJ1-1,12,TRBV29-1,CSVDGQGPEAFF,TGCAGCGTTGATGGCCAGGGCCCTGAAGCTTTCTTT
NA,NA,TRBJ1-1,14,TRBV7-6,CASSLVAINTEAFF,TGTGCCAGCAGCTTAGTGGCAATAAACACTGAAGCTTTCTTT
many,NA,TRBJ2-2,15,TRBV5-4,CASSQLAENTGELFF,TGTGCCAGCAGCCAACTCGCAGAGAACACCGGGGAGCTGTTTTTT
NA,NA,TRBJ2-2,16,TRBV18,CASSRGGPPNTGELFF,TGTGCCAGCTCCCGGGGTGGACCCCCGAACACCGGGGAGCTGTTTTTT
NA,NA,TRBJ1-3,12,TRBV19,CASTTVGNTIYF,TGTGCCAGTACCACGGTGGGAAACACCATATATTTT
NA,NA,TRBJ2-3,13,TRBV12-3/TRBV12-4,CASSWTSTDTQYF,TGTGCCAGCAGCTGGACTAGCACAGATACGCAGTATTTT
NA,NA,TRBJ2-7,11,TRBV7-6,CASSRGINKYF,TGTGCCAGCAGCCGCGGGATCAACAAGTACTTC
NA,NA,TRBJ2-7,13,TRBV7-6,CTSSSDGSYEQYF,TGTACCAGCAGCTCGGACGGTTCCTACGAGCAGTACTTC
NA,NA,TRBJ1-1,13,TRBV27,CASSLSQGTEAFF,TGTGCCAGCAGTTTATCGCAGGGTACAGAAGCTTTCTTT
few,NA,TRBJ2-6,18,TRBV5-1,CASSLEGGPYSGANVLTF,TGCGCCAGCAGCTTGGAAGGAGGGCCATACTCTGGGGCCAACGTCCTGACTTTC
NA,TRBD1,TRBJ1-2,15,TRBV18,CASSPTGQGGYGYTF,TGTGCCAGCTCACCGACGGGACAGGGAGGCTATGGCTACACCTTC
NA,NA,TRBJ2-3,15,TRBV12-3/TRBV12-4,CASSFEVGGTDTQYF,TGTGCCAGCAGTTTTGAAGTGGGGGGCACAGATACGCAGTATTTT
few,NA,TRBJ2-4,23,TRBV6-1,CASGSSSGVARNSGHGAKNIQYF,TGTGCCAGCGGTAGCAGCTCCGGGGTTGCACGTAACTCGGGCCATGGAGCCAAAAACATTCAGTACTTC
many,NA,TRBJ2-5,14,TRBV19,CASSIWADQETQYF,TGTGCCAGTAGTATCTGGGCGGATCAAGAGACCCAGTACTTC
NA,NA,TRBJ1-5,15,TRBV12-3/TRBV12-4,CASSHWRVVDQPQHF,TGTGCCAGCAGTCATTGGAGGGTGGTTGATCAGCCCCAGCATTTT
NA,NA,TRBJ1-2,16,TRBV7-9,CASSKLDRRSNYGYTF,TGTGCCAGCAGCAAACTAGACAGGCGATCTAACTATGGCTACACCTTC
NA,NA,TRBJ2-2,15,TRBV19,CASSIWGDGTGELFF,TGTGCCAGTAGTATTTGGGGAGACGGCACCGGGGAGCTGTTTTTT
NA,NA,TRBJ2-1,14,TRBV7-8,CASSRDPGVDEQFF,TGTGCCAGCAGCCGGGACCCGGGGGTGGATGAGCAGTTCTTC
NA,NA,TRBJ2-7,13,TRBV6-6,CASSQGSGYEQYF,TGTGCCAGCAGCCAAGGCTCTGGCTACGAGCAGTACTTC
many,TRBD2,TRBJ2-1,13,TRBV7-9,CASGGLGTNEQFF,TGTGCCAGTGGGGGACTAGGGACCAATGAGCAGTTCTTC
NA,NA,TRBJ1-5,16,TRBV27,CASSPQPPSGNQPQHF,TGTGCCAGCAGTCCGCAACCCCCGTCGGGCAATCAGCCCCAGCATTTT
NA,TRBD2,TRBJ2-1,16,TRBV28,CASSLDTSGGYNEQFF,TGTGCCAGCAGTTTAGACACTAGCGGGGGCTACAATGAGCAGTTCTTC
NA,NA,TRBJ2-7,13,TRBV20-1,CSARGSVSYEQYF,TGCAGTGCTAGAGGGTCAGTCTCCTACGAGCAGTACTTC
few,TRBD1,TRBJ2-5,15,TRBV28,CASSYAMTGGETQYF,TGTGCCAGCAGTTACGCCATGACAGGGGGGGAGACCCAGTACTTC
NA,TRBD1,TRBJ1-2,16,TRBV27,CASSFFGQAANYGYTF,TGTGCCAGCAGTTTTTTCGGACAGGCAGCTAACTATGGCTACACCTTC
few,NA,TRBJ1-4,12,TRBV6-5,CASSHRDEKLFF,TGTGCCAGCAGTCACAGGGACGAAAAACTGTTTTTT
NA,NA,TRBJ2-7,14,TRBV27,CASSLGSGDYEQYF,TGTGCCAGCAGTTTGGGGTCCGGAGACTACGAGCAGTACTTC
NA,NA,TRBJ2-2,16,TRBV29-1,CSVEDTRQRNTGELFF,TGCAGCGTTGAAGATACGAGACAGCGTAACACCGGGGAGCTGTTTTTT
NA,TRBD2,TRBJ2-5,17,TRBV12-3/TRBV12-4,CASSSHLASGGQETQYF,TGTGCCAGCAGTTCCCACCTGGCTAGCGGGGGTCAGGAGACCCAGTACTTC
few,TRBD2,TRBJ2-1,15,TRBV11-2,CASSPGTSFYNEQFF,TGTGCCAGCAGCCCGGGGACTAGCTTCTACAATGAGCAGTTCTTC
few,NA,TRBJ1-2,17,TRBV6-5,CASSHHAGALKVYGYTF,TGTGCCAGCAGTCATCATGCGGGGGCCCTTAAAGTCTATGGCTACACCTTC
NA,TRBD1,TRBJ1-6,15,TRBV2,CASSDGTGYNSPLHF,TGTGCCAGCAGTGACGGGACAGGCTATAATTCACCCCTCCACTTT
NA,NA,TRBJ2-3,13,TRBV7-6,CASSLNTLDTQYF,TGTGCCAGCAGCTTAAACACATTGGATACGCAGTATTTT
NA,TRBD2,TRBJ2-5,17,TRBV27,CASSTTTSGGFQETQYF,TGTGCCAGCAGTACCACGACTAGCGGGGGTTTCCAAGAGACCCAGTACTTC
NA,NA,TRBJ1-3,12,TRBV29-1,CSVEGLENTIYF,TGCAGCGTTGAGGGGCTCGAGAACACCATATATTTT
NA,TRBD1,TRBJ1-5,14,TRBV15,CATSMDRVNQPQHF,TGTGCCACCAGCATGGACAGGGTCAATCAGCCCCAGCATTTT
NA,NA,TRBJ1-6,16,TRBV4-1,CASSQGTGLYNSPLHF,TGCGCCAGCAGCCAAGGTACGGGGCTCTATAATTCACCCCTCCACTTT
NA,TRBD1,TRBJ1-5,15,TRBV13,CASSLGQGKSQPQHF,TGTGCCAGCAGCTTGGGACAGGGGAAGTCGCAGCCCCAGCATTTT
few,TRBD1,TRBJ2-1,14,TRBV7-6,CASKGQLTYNEQFF,TGTGCCAGCAAGGGACAGCTGACCTACAATGAGCAGTTCTTC
NA,NA,TRBJ1-6,14,TRBV6-6,CASSLLTGSSPLHF,TGTGCCAGCAGTTTACTGACAGGTTCTTCACCCCTCCACTTT
NA,NA,TRBJ2-3,16,TRBV24-1,CATSDLWGDGTDTQYF,TGTGCCACCAGTGATTTGTGGGGGGATGGCACAGATACGCAGTATTTT
NA,NA,TRBJ2-5,14,TRBV2,CASSAPGDQETQYF,TGTGCCAGCAGTGCCCCCGGGGACCAAGAGACCCAGTACTTC
NA,NA,TRBJ1-2,16,TRBV7-2,CASSLEDLWRVHGYTF,TGTGCCAGCAGCTTAGAGGACCTTTGGAGGGTCCATGGCTACACCTTC
many,TRBD2,TRBJ2-1,19,TRBV7-6,CASSAPLRLATSSYNEQFF,TGTGCCAGCAGCGCCCCCCTTCGACTAGCGACTAGCTCCTACAATGAGCAGTTCTTC
NA,NA,TRBJ1-2,14,TRBV25-1,CASSEDRFGSGYTF,TGTGCCAGCAGCGAAGACAGATTTGGTTCCGGCTACACCTTC